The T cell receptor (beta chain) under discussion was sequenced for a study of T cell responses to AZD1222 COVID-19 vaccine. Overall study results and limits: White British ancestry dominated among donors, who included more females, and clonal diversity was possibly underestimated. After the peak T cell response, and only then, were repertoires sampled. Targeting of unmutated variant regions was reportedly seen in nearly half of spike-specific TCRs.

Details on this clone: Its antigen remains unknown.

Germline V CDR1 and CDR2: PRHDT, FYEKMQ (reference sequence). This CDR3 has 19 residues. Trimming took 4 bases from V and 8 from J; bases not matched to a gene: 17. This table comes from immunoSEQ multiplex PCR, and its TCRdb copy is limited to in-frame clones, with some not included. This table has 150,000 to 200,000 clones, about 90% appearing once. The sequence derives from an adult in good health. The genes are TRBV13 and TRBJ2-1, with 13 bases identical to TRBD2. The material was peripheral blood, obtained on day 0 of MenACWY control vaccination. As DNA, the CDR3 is TGTGCCAGCAGCTCGGGGACTAGCGGGGCCACGGATGGTTGGGATGAGCAGTTCTTC. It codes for CASSSGTSGATDGWDEQFF.